The sequence of this TCR beta chain was determined in a study of radiotherapy plus CTLA-4 blockade in lung cancer. The wider study: Of the patients, more than 15% showed objective responses and under 40% attained disease control. Study findings and constraints: With interferon-beta, early dynamics of blood T cell clones were reported to best predict response. Researchers report tumor-derived TCR clones expanding in blood after radiotherapy plus ipilimumab.

The germline V gene encodes CDR1 SEHNR and CDR2 FQNEAQ (reference sequence). CDR3 length: 15 residues. V dropped 5 bases and J dropped 7; count of bases not matched to a gene: 8. Concerning this clone itself: Its antigen is currently unknown.

TCRdb's copy holds only in-frame clones and misses some; the assay was immunoSEQ multiplex PCR. Of some 41,000 clones in the sample, roughly 67% were seen once. CTLA-4 blockade using ipilimumab, together with focal radiation, was received by patients with chemo-refractory metastatic non-small-cell lung cancer. The V gene is TRBV7-9, the J gene TRBJ2-1; 10 positions match TRBD1. Source: peripheral blood, taken from a patient treated with radiotherapy plus ipilimumab. The sequence was obtained from a human donor with non-small cell lung cancer who had a partial response to radiotherapy plus ipilimumab. For the CDR3, the DNA is TGTGCCAGCAGCCCCACCGGGACAGGGGTAAATGAGCAGTTCTTC. It translates to CASSPTGTGVNEQFF.